Below are 20 T cell receptor beta chains sequenced from a single sample in a study of CD8+CD57+ T cells in acquired aplastic anemia. The study profiled TCR beta VDJ and CDR3 using genomic DNA as template. One entry per CDR3 protein results from TCRdb running MiXCR on the reads. The table shows roughly 240,000 distinct CDR3 sequences, with around half occurring only once. Sequencing was done on patients that had shown CD8+CD57+ cell expansion by flow cytometry. The specimen was sorted CD4+, CD8+, or CD8+CD57+ T cells (not recorded which) from PBMCs. The source of these receptors is a human donor with aplastic anemia.

The chain carries TRBV6-2 or TRBV6-3 and TRBJ1-5; no reliable D call. The V end lost 6 bases, the J end lost 1 base, and 13 bases lay between the germline ends. Germline CDR1 is MNHEY and CDR2 is SVGEGT. The CDR3 runs to 15 residues. DNA of the CDR3: TGTGCCAGCAGCCACGGAGAAGGGAGCAATCAGCCCCAGCATTTT. Its translation: CASSHGEGSNQPQHF.

This clonotype came up many times. The chain carries TRBV7-9 and TRBJ2-5, with a weak D call TRBD1 (6 bases). Trimming took off 3 bases at V and 5 bases at J, with 10 bases between the two ends. The CDR3 is made up of 13 amino acids. Per the germline V gene, CDR1 is SEHNR and CDR2 is FQNEAQ (reference sequence). The CDR3 is CASSFRGEETQYF. The CDR3 DNA sequence: TGTGCCAGCAGCTTCAGGGGTGAGGAGACCCAGTACTTC.

This clonotype was counted ten times or more. This sequence joins TRBV7-2 and TRBJ1-5, with TRBD1 matching over 11 bases. Germline assignment: CDR1 SGHTA and CDR2 FQGNSA. The CDR3 is made up of 17 amino acids. V shed 4 bases and J 0 bases; nucleotides not matched to a gene: 5. CDR3 region: CASSWTGGRYSNQPQHF. The CDR3 DNA is TGTGCCAGCAGCTGGACAGGGGGCAGATATAGCAATCAGCCCCAGCATTTT.

As concerns this clonotype: A single base separates this from a much larger clone, so it may be a read error. The J gene is TRBJ2-5, the V gene TRBV5-1; D is possibly TRBD2 (5 bases). CDR1 SGHRS and CDR2 YFSETQ come from the germline V gene. The length of the CDR3 is 13 residues. CDR3 loop: CASSLDPRETQCF. CDR3 DNA sequence: TGCGCCAGCAGCTTGGACCCGAGGGAGACCCAGTGCTTC.

This clonotype was observed many times. The CDR3 region is CASSRLYNSYNEQFF. In nucleotides, the CDR3 is TGTGCCAGTAGTCGCCTTTACAACTCCTACAATGAGCAGTTCTTC. The chain couples TRBV19 to TRBJ2-1; D gene uncertain. V lost 5 bases, J lost 0 bases, and 11 bases lay in between. The V gene's germline CDR1 is LNHDA and CDR2 SQIVND (reference sequence). The CDR3 totals 15 residues.

V usage is TRBV9 and J usage is TRBJ1-4, with D unclear. Germline V gives CDR1 SGDLS, CDR2 YYNGEE. V lost 3 bases and J 10 bases, leaving 7 bases between the germline ends. The CDR3 consists of 11 residues. The CDR3 bases are TGTGCCAGCAGCGATTGGATAAAACTGTTTTTT. Translated, it gives CASSDWIKLFF.

This chain uses TRBV30 with TRBJ1-6, with 9 bases matching TRBD1. This CDR3 contains 14 residues. Trimming took 5 bases from V and 11 from J; bases not matched to a gene: 10. Germline lookup yields CDR1 GTSNPN and CDR2 SVGIG (reference sequence). The CDR3 bases are TGTGCCTGGCACCCGGGACAGGGTCTTGCACCCCTCCACTTT. This encodes CAWHPGQGLAPLHF.

V is TRBV5-1 and J is TRBJ2-5; 12 bases map to TRBD2. This CDR3 has 15 residues. J gave up 3 bases and V 6 bases, and 6 bases lay outside the gene matches. In germline, CDR1 is SGHRS, CDR2 YFSETQ. For the CDR3, the DNA is TGCGCCAGCACCCTAGCGGGAGGGCCGGAAGAGACCCAGTACTTC. Translation: CASTLAGGPEETQYF. The variable domain in full, completed from reference TRBV5-1 and TRBJ2-5, reads KAGVTQTPRYLIKTRGQQVTLSCSPISGHRSVSWYQQTPGQGLQFLFEYFSETQRNKGNFPGRFSGRQFSNSRSEMNVSTLELGDSALYLCASTLAGGPEETQYFGPGTRLLVL.

In this sample, this clonotype turned up many times. The V call is TRBV6-4, the J call TRBJ2-1; D remains unclear. V was pared by 0 bases and J by 8 bases, with 11 bases between. Germline V gene data show CDR1 as MRHNA and CDR2 as SNTAGT. The CDR3 has 14 amino acids. CDR3 sequence reads: CASSDSLGADEQFF. CDR3 in DNA: TGTGCCAGCAGTGACTCGCTAGGCGCGGATGAGCAGTTCTTC.

The sample holds one count of this clonotype. The rearrangement links TRBV2 to TRBJ1-2; tentatively, D is TRBD1 (5 bases). V was cut by 7 bases and J by 8 bases, with 14 bases left in between. This CDR3 is built from 12 residues. Germline CDR1 and CDR2: SNHLY and FYNNEI. CDR3 loop: CASIRFGAGYTF. The CDR3 coding sequence is TGTGCCAGCATACGGTTCGGGGCGGGCTACACCTTC.

The chain joins TRBV29-1 to TRBJ2-7; 11 bases are a match to TRBD1. This CDR3 is built from 16 residues. V trimming: 1 base; J trimming: 5 bases; junction bases outside the gene matches: 10. Germline V gives CDR1 SQVTM, CDR2 ANQGSEA. CDR3 region: CSVEGPGQGDGHEQYF. The CDR3 bases are TGCAGCGTTGAAGGACCGGGACAGGGGGACGGCCACGAGCAGTACTTC.

The chain has TRBV7-9 and TRBJ2-7; D is possibly TRBD2 (6 bases). CDR1 and CDR2 from the germline V gene are SEHNR and FQNEAQ (reference sequence). CDR3 size: 15 residues. The V end was cut by 7 bases, the J end by 0 bases, with 16 bases between. CDR3 in amino acids: CASTQAGGASYEQYF. The CDR3 nucleotides are TGTGCCAGCACCCAAGCCGGGGGAGCCTCCTACGAGCAGTACTTC.

This chain joins TRBV28 and TRBJ1-4; 8 bases agree with TRBD1. The CDR3 has 14 amino acids. Trimming removed 5 bases from V and 6 bases from J; junction bases left unmatched: 5. Germline CDR1 reads MDHEN; CDR2 reads SYDVKM. CDR3 DNA sequence: TGTGCCAGCAGTCCCGGGACAGGCGATGAAAAACTGTTTTTT. Translated, it gives CASSPGTGDEKLFF.

The rearrangement joins TRBV7-9 to TRBJ2-5; unclear D gene. From germline, CDR1 is SEHNR and CDR2 FQNEAQ (reference sequence). With 4 bases removed from V and 3 bases from J, the gap between germline ends came to 15 bases. This CDR3 contains 15 residues. The CDR3: CASSSRLASEETQYF. The CDR3 DNA reads TGTGCCAGCAGCTCTCGACTGGCATCAGAAGAGACCCAGTACTTC.

The gene calls are TRBV9 and TRBJ2-7, with D tentatively TRBD1 (5 bases). V lost 0 bases and J lost 1, with 11 bases in between. Per the germline V gene, CDR1 is SGDLS and CDR2 is YYNGEE. The CDR3 is made up of 15 amino acids. The DNA of the CDR3 is TGTGCCAGCAGCGTAGGGTCGCAGGGTTCCTACGAGCAGTACTTC. Translation gives CASSVGSQGSYEQYF.

The rearrangement joins TRBV20-1 to TRBJ2-7; 10 nucleotides match TRBD2. The CDR3 spans 13 residues. CDR1 and CDR2 (germline): DFQATT, SNEGSKA (reference sequence). Trimming removed 6 bases from V and 2 bases from J; junction bases left unmatched: 4. CDR3 nucleotide sequence: TGCAGTGCGCTCAGCGGGGGGGCCTACGAGCAGTACTTC. It yields the protein CSALSGGAYEQYF.

This clonotype was counted at least ten times. The genes are TRBV7-9 and TRBJ2-7; 7 bases fit TRBD1. The CDR3 consists of 16 residues. From germline, CDR1 is SEHNR and CDR2 FQNEAQ (reference sequence). Germline trimming cut 2 bases from V and 4 bases from J; bases unmatched to any gene: 11. Here the CDR3 reads CASSLSAEGASYEQYF. CDR3 in DNA: TGTGCCAGCAGCTTAAGTGCCGAGGGGGCTTCTTACGAGCAGTACTTC.

In this sample, this clonotype turned up many times. The genes are TRBV4-1 and TRBJ1-1; D is unclear. V lost 1 base and J lost 1, with 4 bases in between. The CDR3 runs 13 residues. Germline CDR1 is MGHRA and CDR2 is YSYEKL. The CDR3 region has the DNA TGCGCCAGCAGCCAAGTAAAGAACACTGAAGCTTTCTTT. It specifies CASSQVKNTEAFF.

The table lists this clonotype with many counts. The rearrangement joins TRBV20-1 to TRBJ1-3; D not certain. V lost 2 bases to trimming and J lost 0 bases, with 11 bases between them. CDR1 and CDR2 (germline): DFQATT, SNEGSKA (reference sequence). This CDR3 contains 15 residues. The CDR3 coding sequence is TGCAGTGCTAGACTTCCGGCGGTCTCTGGAAACACCATATATTTT. Translated: CSARLPAVSGNTIYF.

The CDR3: CASSKAGGPYNEKLFF. DNA of the CDR3: TGTGCCAGTAGTAAGGCGGGAGGCCCCTACAATGAAAAACTGTTTTTT. The chain couples TRBV19 to TRBJ1-4; D not certain. The germline CDR1 and CDR2 sequences are LNHDA and SQIVND (reference sequence). CDR3 length equals 16 residues. The V gene lost 4 bases and the J gene lost 5 bases, with 17 bases spanning the gap.